The T cell receptor beta chain described here comes from a study of blood T cell repertoires in COVID-19 (dated by TCRdb to 2019 to 2021). For the wider study: Collaborator samples came from the United States, Italy and Spain and covered acute and convalescent phases of COVID-19. The prospective study material was composed of cDNA or gDNA derived from T cells, B-cell-depleted T cells, or PBMCs. Deeply sampled blood TCRbeta repertoires from subjects exposed to, actively infected with, or recovered from COVID-19 were included in the dataset. A freely available public database, intended as a resource for researchers studying the immune response to SARS-CoV-2, is where the repertoires were released. Samples were obtained from the ongoing ImmuneRACE study (first 160 participants) and from 1,254 subjects provided by 6 global collaborators. A de-identified subject ID, COVID-19 status, age in years and sex were almost always included in the sample metadata. HLA class I and class II types, where available, came from metadata supplied by the sample provider rather than from assay-based typing. Results the study describes overall, beyond this receptor: Clinical and demographic metadata were provided uncurated, with the amount varying by source and participant.

About this clone itself: What antigen it recognizes has not been identified. No much larger clone exists at a distance of one base, and base qualities are not known.

TCRbeta CDR3 regions were amplified from genomic DNA using the immunoSEQ Assay, a bias-controlled multiplex PCR. The study's own analysis went as follows. Nucleated cell counts per sample were estimated from amplification of reference gene primers within the assay. To quantify the absolute abundance of each unique TCRbeta CDR3 rearrangement, sequence reads were collapsed and filtered. For each sample, productive Simpson clonality was calculated as the square root of Simpson's diversity index over productive rearrangements. TCRdb took this table from immuneACCESS and kept in-frame rearrangements with V and J called. Such tables lack part of the clones; where checked against another copy, unresolved V genes explain under half of the gap, and the rest is unexplained. The V and J calls and clone size were taken over from that table, and D and trimming were inferred from the DNA. The table for this sample lists 340,000 or so clones; 83% of them were counted only once. The ten largest clones capture under 3% of the sample.

According to the germline V gene (reference sequence), CDR1 reads SEHNR and CDR2 reads FQNEAQ. The cysteine opens and the phenylalanine closes a CDR3 of 12 amino acids. Only the CDR3 portion is preserved as DNA: 36 bases, with reading frame beginning at the first base. V is trimmed back by 6 bases and J by 6 bases, and the junction contains 5 bases that no gene match accounts for. Whole blood was collected in K2EDTA tubes by collaborating institutions according to the institutions' own protocols. For TCRbeta analysis, collaborators shipped samples as frozen whole blood, isolated PBMCs, or DNA extracted from either of those sample types.

The sample was peripheral blood. The chain is encoded by TRBV7-9 joined to TRBJ2-7; 7 central bases correspond to TRBD1. The sequence came from a man aged 25-40 years with active or convalescent COVID-19. The CDR3 here reads CASRTGAGEQYF. The DNA sequence is given as TGTGCCAGCAGAACAGGGGCCGGCGAGCAGTACTTC.